Described below is a single TCR beta chain sequence and its context. This CDR3 region has 14 residues. V trimming: 4 bases; J trimming: 2 bases; junction bases outside the gene matches: 2. In germline, CDR1 is MNHEY, CDR2 SMNVEV (reference sequence). In the study's own analysis: Reference gene primer amplification in the assay estimated nucleated cell counts. Clones were sequenced by immunoSEQ multiplex PCR, and TCRdb holds only the in-frame ones, with some missing. D and trimming were read from the DNA, whereas the V and J calls and clone size are those reported in that table. The sample records around 300,000 clones, under 90% being singletons. The sample comes from a study of blood T cell repertoires in COVID-19. Cohort 3 donors counted as recovered after two negative PCRs, clearance, or resolved symptoms.

The V gene is TRBV27, the J gene TRBJ1-3; 7 bases map to TRBD1. The TCR was taken from a woman in her twenties or thirties who had recovered from COVID-19. Sequenced: PBMCs or T cells enriched from blood (not recorded which). This chain's CDR3 is CASSSTGTGNTIYF. In DNA form, the CDR3 reads TGTGCCAGCAGTTCGACAGGGACTGGAAACACCATATATTTT.